These T cell receptor beta chains were read from a single sample in a study of blood T cell repertoires in COVID-19. Using immunoSEQ multiplex PCR, the repertoire was profiled, and TCRdb retains in-frame clones only, with some absent. The sample records 250,000 to 300,000 clones, 70% to 90% being singletons. The sequencing input was peripheral blood. The receptors stem from a man aged 55 to 69 who had recovered from COVID-19. Each CDR3 is given with its conserved first and last residue. D genes are given only for firm matches. The size of a clone is reported for some rows only, either as once, few or many, or as a class for expanded clones.

>TRBD1|TRBV19|NA|TRBJ1-1|16
TGTGCCAGTACCCCTAGACAGGGGGCCGCTAACACTGAAGCTTTCTTT
CASTPRQGAANTEAFF
>NA|TRBV5-1|NA|TRBJ1-2|14
TGCGCCAGCAGCTTGGCCGGGGAAAACTATGGCTACACCTTC
CASSLAGENYGYTF
>NA|TRBV27|NA|TRBJ2-7|15
TGTGCCAGCAGTCCCGCAGTAGATCTAGCCTACGAGCAGTACTTC
CASSPAVDLAYEQYF
>NA|TRBV25-1|NA|TRBJ2-3|13
TGTGCCAGCAGCCCTGGGACACCAGATACGCAGTATTTT
CASSPGTPDTQYF
>TRBD1|TRBV4-2|NA|TRBJ2-4|16
TGTGCCAGCAGCCAACCTCTAAGACAGGGTACGAACATTCAGTACTTC
CASSQPLRQGTNIQYF
>TRBD1|TRBV28|NA|TRBJ2-1|15
TGTGCCAGCAGTTCCACCCCCGGGACAGGGCTTGAGCAGTTCTTC
CASSSTPGTGLEQFF
>TRBD1|TRBV3-1/TRBV3-2|NA|TRBJ1-2|15
TGTGCCAGCAGCCAACCGACAGGGGCTATCCATGGCTACACCTTC
CASSQPTGAIHGYTF
>NA|TRBV11-3|once|TRBJ2-1|15
TGTGCCAGCAGCTTGGGAGCGGGCCGGTACAATGAGCAGTTCTTC
CASSLGAGRYNEQFF
>NA|TRBV6-5|NA|TRBJ2-1|12
TGTGCCAGCAGCACGCCCGGGGGAAAGCAGTTCTTC
CASSTPGGKQFF
>NA|TRBV7-2|NA|TRBJ2-1|16
TGTGCCAGCAGCTTAGTTGGGACAAGGGGCTACAATGAGCAGTTCTTC
CASSLVGTRGYNEQFF
>TRBD1|TRBV30|NA|TRBJ1-4|14
TGTGCCTGGAGCAACGGACAGGGCTATGAAAAACTGTTTTTT
CAWSNGQGYEKLFF